This T cell receptor (beta chain) is drawn from a study of T-cell memory formation after mild COVID-19. Whole-study findings and limits: SARS-CoV-2 specificity of second-wave clones peaking day 37 was unconfirmed.

With constant-segment primers, 5'RACE yielded cDNA libraries of TCR alpha and TCR beta that carried sample barcodes and UMIs. TCRdb recomputed calls from the 5' RACE reads with MiXCR, one row per CDR3 protein. The sample consists of just under 550,000 distinct CDR3 sequences, 20% of them appearing once. The sample holds many counts of this clonotype. Antigen specificity is unknown. Trimming took off 6 bases at V and 6 bases at J, with 14 bases between the two ends. The V gene's germline CDR1 is DFQATT and CDR2 SNEGSKA (reference sequence). The CDR3 extends over 12 amino acids. The gene calls are TRBV20-1 and TRBJ1-2; D might be TRBD1 (6 bases). The receptor's source is an adult woman who had mild COVID-19 (a few samples of this study predate the infection). Cell type and time point are not known. The sequenced material came from PBMCs or a T cell subset sorted from them (not recorded which). This CDR3 reads CSAPTGTDGYTF. CDR3 sequence (DNA): TGCAGTGCCCCAACAGGGACTGATGGCTACACCTTC.